This TCR beta chain was captured in a study of shared clonotypes between healthy human individuals (dated by TCRdb to between 2020 and 2021). General notes on the study: A few men and two women, aged 18 to 49 years, made up the cohort. For each donor, CD4 naive and CD4 memory were each run on three plates, CD8 naive on two plates, and CD8 memory on one plate. Blood TCR repertoires of 5 or 6 healthy adults were deeply sequenced to estimate repertoire size and the extent of clonotype sharing between individuals. Libraries were prepared and TCR repertoires were sequenced by different laboratories using diverse techniques, in order to increase sequencing depth and limit assay-specific biases. Per donor, leukapheresis produced somewhere between about 0.85 and 10 billion PBMCs. Results and caveats for the whole study, not just this receptor: Sampling was restricted to blood, and TCR repertoires in tissue are likely to differ from TCR repertoires in blood. The genetic and exposure-history diversity represented was limited by the small number of donors. Pairwise subsampling indicated that sequencing depth was expected to affect the degree of clonotype sharing among donors. Incomplete sequencing was indicated by rarefaction of sorted-subset datasets, despite the large sequencing depth. Sharing across a few donors was observed for approximately 4.6% of naive CD4, over 3% of naive CD8, about 2.3% of memory CD4, and roughly 0.4% of memory CD8 clonotypes. Larger estimated clonotype richness was generally found for naive subsets than for memory subsets. Higher generation probabilities were observed for clonotypes shared by all four sorted-subset donors than for non-shared clonotypes.

Reading the germline V gene gives CDR1 MGHRA and CDR2 YSYEKL. Measured from the cysteine to the phenylalanine, the CDR3 is 16 residues long. The kept DNA is CDR3 alone, 48 bases in frame from the first base. V has 4 bases trimmed and J has 0 bases trimmed; junction bases matching no gene number 9. With regard to this clone: The specificity of this receptor is unknown. No much larger clonotype is one base removed from it; base qualities were not supplied.

CD8 naive samples were CD45RO-negative cells positively selected for CCR7, giving a CD45RA+CCR7+ population that excluded TemRA cells. Donors were healthy HIV-negative adults with no recently reported acute infections or vaccinations. All donors were Caucasian adults living in Nashville, Tennessee, USA. Blood was collected by leukapheresis, and PBMCs were isolated by Ficoll-Histopaque density gradient centrifugation and then cryopreserved in liquid nitrogen vapor phase. Analytical flow cytometry was used to check the purity and quantity of every magnetically sorted T cell population. From each sorted fraction, genomic DNA was isolated and quantified by UV absorbance on a Nanodrop 2000c. TCR CDR3 regions were amplified from genomic DNA by multiplex PCR using the deep immunoSEQ assay. For each cell subset, the extracted genomic DNA was distributed evenly across all wells of several immunoSEQ 96-well plates, and each plate served as one replicate. For sorted subsets, 200 to 250 ng of genomic DNA, equivalent to roughly 33,000 T cell genomes, went into each replicate PCR. Purified libraries were quantified with a Qubit 3.0 fluorometer, sized on a Bioanalyzer 2100, and re-quantified with the KAPA Library Quantification kit. Each immunoSEQ 96-well plate was sequenced on its own single-read 150-cycle Illumina NextSeq 550 flow cell. The study's processing was this. The immunoSEQ output contained only junctional sequences without quality scores, so filtering could not match that applied to full-length reads. To assign V/J genes and CDR3, sequences were annotated against IMGT germline references using PyIR, a Python wrapper for IgBLAST v1.9. Reads were filtered out if the reads had weak V/J assignments (E-value above 1e-6), no CDR3, stop codons, out-of-frame junctions, or ambiguous translated residues. V3J clonotypes were defined by identical inferred V gene, J gene, and CDR3 amino acid sequence. Percentage overlap between repertoires was computed as shared unique clonotypes divided by the size of the smaller repertoire. Repertoire richness was assessed with RTK rarefaction, the Chao1 estimator, and Recon v2.1 estimates of unobserved clonotypes. OLGA was used to compute generation probabilities for all TCRbeta clonotypes that the gDNA method yielded from four donors. As stored in TCRdb, this immuneACCESS dataset retains in-frame rearrangements with V and J assigned. A fraction of the clones does not appear; measured against another copy, unresolved V genes explain less than half of the discrepancy, and the remainder lacks a known reason. V and J calls and clone size are those listed in that table; D and trimming were worked out from the DNA. The table for this sample lists under 1 million clones; roughly 96% of them were counted only once. The top ten clonotypes cover less than 0.25% of the sample.

Sequencing was performed on naive CD8+ T cells sorted from blood. What the cell subset or site label conveys for this sample: CD45RA+CCR7+. The chain is made from TRBV4-1 and TRBJ2-7; the junction holds 7 bases that match TRBD2. This receptor was taken from a young man in good health. The encoded CDR3 is CASSRGTSGNSYEQYF. In nucleotides, the sequence is TGCGCCAGCAGCCGAGGGACCAGCGGGAACTCCTACGAGCAGTACTTC.